Following are 32 T cell receptor beta chains from one sample sequenced in a study of spatial heterogeneity in lung cancer. The time point denotes: sample taken at primary tumor resection. Study-level results: Higher tumor mutation counts went along with higher counts of expanded intratumoral alpha and beta TCRs.

TCRdb reanalysed the 5' RACE reads using MiXCR and keeps one entry per CDR3 protein. The sample contains about 7,000 distinct CDR3 sequences, around 14% of which appear only once. These receptors' antigens are unknown. The sample was lung tumor tissue, taken at surgery. These receptors came from a male donor with early-stage non-small cell lung cancer.

By share, this clonotype ranks as medium-sized. This beta chain is a stray read from a library made for alpha chains; its abundance is not meaningful. The chain links TRBV28 to TRBJ2-6, with D hard to call. The V gene's germline CDR1 is MDHEN and CDR2 SYDVKM. The CDR3 sequence is 12 residues long. The CDR3 sequence is CAEGSGANVLTF. The CDR3 coding sequence is TGTGCAGAAGGCTCTGGGGCCAACGTCCTGACTTTC. Looking up the rest from reference TRBV28 and TRBJ2-6 gives the full variable domain: DVKVTQSSRYLVKRTGEKVFLECVQDMDHENMFWYRQDPGLGLRLIYFSYDVKMKEKGDIPEGYSVSREKKERFSLILESASTNQTSMYLCAEGSGANVLTFGAGSRLTVL.

Ten or more counts support this clonotype. This beta chain came through as a stray read in a library set up for alpha chains, and its size says little. The chain uses TRBV5-1 and TRBJ1-4; 7 nucleotides align to TRBD1. With V trimmed by 3 bases and J by 0 bases, 5 bases remained unmatched. The CDR3 spans 16 residues. Germline V CDR1 and CDR2: SGHRS, YFSETQ. The DNA of the CDR3 is TGCGCCAGCAGCTCGGGACAGCCCTCAACTAATGAAAAACTGTTTTTT. Translating gives CASSSGQPSTNEKLFF.

Concerning this clonotype itself: This beta chain was picked up by a library intended for alpha chains and is off target, so its count carries little meaning. The chain carries TRBV6-6 and TRBJ2-5; D unresolved. The germline V and J ends were trimmed by 9 bases and 2 bases, with 10 bases remaining between them. CDR3 length equals 12 residues. CDR1 is MNHNY, CDR2 SVGAGI, per germline (reference sequence). CDR3 in amino acids: CASYNSQETQYF. The CDR3 coding sequence is TGTGCCAGTTACAACTCACAAGAGACCCAGTACTTC.

This clonotype was recorded many times. This beta chain was picked up by a library intended for alpha chains and is off target, so its count carries little meaning. This sequence joins TRBV12-5 and TRBJ2-1, with 7 bases lining up with TRBD2. The germline V gene has CDR1 LGHNT and CDR2 FRNRAP. The CDR3 is 13 amino acids. The V gene end was trimmed by 10 bases and the J gene end by 5 bases; junction bases not matched to a gene: 8. CDR3 loop: CAMRAGQDNEQFF. In DNA form, the CDR3 reads TGTGCTATGAGAGCGGGGCAAGACAATGAGCAGTTCTTC.

This clonotype was seen ten or more times. In a library made to pick up alpha chains, this beta chain is a stray read with a size that means little. CDR3 residues: CASSQGFAGSTNEKLFF. The CDR3 nucleotides read TGTGCCAGCAGCCAAGGGTTCGCAGGGAGCACTAATGAAAAACTGTTTTTT. The chain recombines TRBV14 with TRBJ1-4, with D perhaps TRBD1 (5 bases). V shed 1 base and J shed 2 bases, with 14 bases lying between them. The CDR3 runs to 17 residues. Germline lookup yields CDR1 SGHDN and CDR2 FVKESK.

Remarks on this clonotype: Found in a library prepared for alpha chains, this beta chain is an off-target read, and its abundance has little meaning. This chain joins TRBV12-3 or TRBV12-4 and TRBJ2-3; D not resolved. The CDR3 has 11 amino acids. V lost 2 bases and J lost 7, with 4 bases in between. Written as DNA, the CDR3 is TGTGCCAGCAGTTTAAGTAATACGCAGTATTTT. Its protein product is CASSLSNTQYF.

This clonotype occurred many times. Being off target in a library aimed at alpha chains, this beta chain has a size of little meaning. The chain couples TRBV6-5 to TRBJ1-2, with 7 bases fitting TRBD1. Germline CDR1 and CDR2: MNHEY and SVGAGI. This CDR3 comprises 14 residues. J lost 1 base, V lost 5 bases, and 4 bases had no gene match. CDR3 bases: TGTGCCAGCAGTAGACAGGGATATAACTATGGCTACACCTTC. Its translation is CASSRQGYNYGYTF.

This clonotype was counted at least ten times. This beta chain is an off-target read within a library intended for alpha chains, so its frequency means little. The rearrangement joins TRBV14 to TRBJ2-3; D tentatively fits TRBD1 or TRBD2 (5 bases each). V lost 0 bases, J lost 1 base, and 8 bases lay in between. Germline assignment: CDR1 SGHDN and CDR2 FVKESK. The CDR3 is 15 amino acids. DNA of the CDR3: TGTGCCAGCAGCCAAGATCAGGGAGGCACAGATACGCAGTATTTT. This codes for CASSQDQGGTDTQYF.

To note about this clonotype: The size of this beta chain means little, since it is a stray read in a library made for alpha chains. This chain links TRBV6-2 or TRBV6-3 with TRBJ2-3, with TRBD1 identical over 7 bases. Germline loops: CDR1 MNHEY, CDR2 SVGEGT. The CDR3 is made up of 14 amino acids. The ends lost 7 bases at V and 3 bases at J; junction bases unmatched: 7. The CDR3 sequence is CASNSGTATDTQYF. For the CDR3, the DNA is TGTGCCAGCAACTCCGGGACAGCGACAGATACGCAGTATTTT.

With regard to this clonotype: Because the library targeted alpha chains, this beta chain is an off-target read whose size means little. The rearrangement joins TRBV4-2 to TRBJ2-5; TRBD2 aligns across 8 bases. CDR1 is LGHNA, CDR2 YNFKEQ, per germline. This CDR3 contains 18 residues. The J segment lost 6 bases and the V segment lost 1 base, leaving 16 bases of the junction unmatched. DNA for the CDR3: TGTGCCAGCAGCCAAGCTCCTTTGTTGGGACTAGATTTAAAGACCCAGTACTTC. Its protein product is CASSQAPLLGLDLKTQYF.

In this sample, this clonotype turned up a few times. This beta chain came through as a stray read in a library set up for alpha chains, and its size says little. The chain recombines TRBV2 with TRBJ2-3; TRBD1 matches at 7 bases. CDR1 SNHLY and CDR2 FYNNEI come from the germline V gene. This CDR3 has 13 amino acids. The junction had 7 bases not matched to a gene; V was cut back by 8 bases and J by 5 bases. CDR3 in amino acids: CASPKGAVDTQYF. The CDR3 DNA reads TGTGCCAGCCCTAAGGGGGCGGTAGATACGCAGTATTTT.

This clonotype was observed many times. This beta chain appears as a stray read in a library generated for alpha chains; its size is not informative. The gene calls are TRBV28 and TRBJ2-7; D uncertain. In germline, CDR1 is MDHEN, CDR2 SYDVKM. There are 14 residues in the CDR3. Trimming pared 3 bases from V and 5 bases from J, leaving 14 bases between. CDR3 in DNA: TGTGCCAGCAGTTTGGTCCTAAACTATCACGAGCAGTACTTC. Translation gives CASSLVLNYHEQYF.

This clonotype was seen repeatedly, ten times or more. Since the library was made to target alpha chains, this beta chain is a stray read and its abundance is not meaningful. The V call is TRBV12-5, the J call TRBJ2-1, with 7 bases aligning to TRBD1. The CDR3 extends over 15 amino acids. Germline V lookup: CDR1 LGHNT, CDR2 FRNRAP. The junction had 10 bases not matched to a gene; V was cut back by 2 bases and J by 9 bases. The CDR3 DNA reads as TGTGCTAGTGGTTTGCCGACAGGGCCCGGGCGTGAGCAGTTCTTC. Amino acids: CASGLPTGPGREQFF.

This clonotype was observed at least ten times. Found in a library prepared for alpha chains, this beta chain is an off-target read, and its abundance has little meaning. V and J are TRBV20-1 and TRBJ2-1, with TRBD2 matching 13 bases. V shed 6 bases, J shed 8 bases, and the junction held 13 bases outside the gene matches. CDR3 length: 16 amino acids. CDR1 and CDR2 from the germline V gene are DFQATT and SNEGSKA (reference sequence). CDR3 bases: TGCAGTGCAAGGACTAGCGGGGGCCGCAACGGATATGAGCAGTTCTTC. Amino acids: CSARTSGGRNGYEQFF.

This clonotype is medium-sized (0.01 to 0.1%) within its sample. The library was prepared for alpha chains; this beta chain is a stray read, so its frequency means little. The chain joins TRBV20-1 to TRBJ2-7, with 9 bases that match TRBD1. V lost 4 bases, J lost 5 bases, and 9 bases stayed unmatched. CDR3 length: 14 residues. Germline assignment: CDR1 DFQATT and CDR2 SNEGSKA (reference sequence). The CDR3 spells CSANPLDRGDEQYF. The CDR3 nucleotides are TGCAGTGCTAATCCCTTGGACAGGGGAGACGAGCAGTACTTC.

This clonotype was counted many times. Because this beta chain is a stray read in a library intended to capture alpha chains, its abundance should not be given much weight. The V gene is TRBV6-1, the J gene TRBJ1-3; D remains unclear. Trimming cost V 0 bases and J 4 bases, with 13 bases left between them. CDR3 length: 16 residues. Germline V CDR1 and CDR2: MNHNS, SASEGT. CDR3 bases: TGTGCCAGCAGTGAAGCGCTTGCGGGATCCGGAAACACCATATATTTT. Its protein is CASSEALAGSGNTIYF.

By proportion, this clonotype is medium-sized. This beta chain is a stray read from a library made for alpha chains; its abundance is not meaningful. The chain recombines TRBV6-1 with TRBJ1-5; D is uncertain. V was shortened by 0 bases and J by 7 bases, with 16 bases between the two germline ends. Germline V gene lookup returns CDR1 MNHNS and CDR2 SASEGT. The CDR3 length is 16 residues. Written as DNA, the CDR3 is TGTGCCAGCAGTGAAGCGGTAAGAACCATGCGGCAGCCCCAGCATTTT. The encoded protein is CASSEAVRTMRQPQHF.

By frequency in the sample, this clonotype is medium-sized (0.01 to 0.1%). In a library made to pick up alpha chains, this beta chain is a stray read with a size that means little. This chain joins TRBV3-1 and TRBJ2-5; no firm D call. V shed 0 bases and J shed 4 bases, with 12 bases lying between them. The length of the CDR3 is 15 residues. Germline V CDR1 and CDR2: LGHDT, YNNKEL (reference sequence). The CDR3 sequence: CASSQDGGRRETQYF. In DNA, the CDR3 is TGTGCCAGCAGCCAAGACGGTGGTCGGAGAGAGACCCAGTACTTC.

Details on this clonotype: A library prepared for alpha chains yielded this beta chain as an off-target read; its size is of little meaning. The J gene is TRBJ1-6, the V gene TRBV28; possible D gene TRBD1, 6 bases. In germline, CDR1 is MDHEN, CDR2 SYDVKM. Trimming stripped 6 bases from V and 6 bases from J, with 15 bases between. The CDR3 totals 15 residues. The CDR3 region has the DNA TGTGCCAGCAGCTTAGGACAGCGGGTTAATTCACCCCTCCACTTT. Translated, it gives CASSLGQRVNSPLHF.

By share, this clonotype counts as medium-sized (0.01 to 0.1%). This beta chain came through as a stray read in a library set up for alpha chains, and its size says little. This sequence joins TRBV7-3 and TRBJ2-7; D is perhaps TRBD2 (5 bases). Germline V gives CDR1 SGHTA, CDR2 FQGTGA. The CDR3 covers 14 residues. The V gene lost 2 bases and the J gene lost 1 base, with 9 bases spanning the gap. The CDR3 loop reads CASSLVPGSYEQYF. The CDR3 coding sequence is TGTGCCAGCAGCTTAGTACCGGGATCCTACGAGCAGTACTTC.

This clonotype was detected many times. Being off target in a library aimed at alpha chains, this beta chain has a size of little meaning. The chain combines TRBV27 with TRBJ1-1; D is unresolved. CDR3 length: 13 amino acids. V gave up 1 base and J gave up 2 bases, with 5 bases separating them. Germline V gene data show CDR1 as MNHEY and CDR2 as SMNVEV (reference sequence). CDR3: CASSLLTNTEAFF. The DNA of the CDR3 is TGTGCCAGCAGTTTATTGACTAACACTGAAGCTTTCTTT.

At least ten counts were recorded for this clonotype. A library made for alpha chains picked up this beta chain off target, so its size means little. J is TRBJ2-7 and V is TRBV20-1; TRBD1 or TRBD2 may be the D gene (5 bases each). The V end was cut by 3 bases, the J end by 2 bases, with 14 bases between. The CDR3 runs to 14 residues. Germline CDR1 and CDR2: DFQATT and SNEGSKA (reference sequence). The CDR3 region has the DNA TGCAGTGCTAGGGGAGTCAGGGAGACCTACGAGCAGTACTTC. This encodes CSARGVRETYEQYF.

This clonotype has more than one count but fewer than ten. This beta chain was picked up by a library intended for alpha chains and is off target, so its count carries little meaning. The CDR3 loop is CASSHPSEGLGELFF. CDR3 nucleotides: TGTGCCAGCAGCCACCCCTCCGAGGGGCTCGGGGAGCTGTTTTTT. The chain combines TRBV14 with TRBJ2-2; the D call may be TRBD1 or TRBD2 (5 bases each). The CDR3 extends over 15 amino acids. Between the trimmed V and J ends, which lost 3 bases and 7 bases, there was a span of 15 bases. The germline V gene has CDR1 SGHDN and CDR2 FVKESK.

This clonotype was observed a few times. Since it is a stray read in a library aimed at alpha chains, this beta chain has a size that is not meaningful. The V call is TRBV20-1, the J call TRBJ1-5, with D tentatively TRBD1 (5 bases). V dropped 1 base and J dropped 3 bases, with 7 bases sitting between them. The CDR3 is 13 residues long. Germline loops: CDR1 DFQATT, CDR2 SNEGSKA (reference sequence). CDR3 sequence (DNA): TGCAGTGCTAGAGTAGGGACCAATCAGCCCCAGCATTTT. Encoded protein: CSARVGTNQPQHF.

This clonotype was seen repeatedly, ten times or more. Because this beta chain is a stray read in a library intended to capture alpha chains, its abundance should not be given much weight. The chain is built from TRBV12-3 or TRBV12-4 and TRBJ2-6, with D unresolved. The V gene lost 0 bases and the J gene lost 0 bases, with 6 bases spanning the gap. The CDR3 loop spans 16 amino acids. In DNA form, the CDR3 reads TGTGCCAGCAGTTTAGCTAGGACCTCTGGGGCCAACGTCCTGACTTTC. This gives the protein CASSLARTSGANVLTF.

In this sample, this clonotype turned up a few times. The library was prepared for alpha chains; this beta chain is a stray read, so its frequency means little. V gene TRBV20-1 combines with J gene TRBJ2-7; D is undetermined. Trimming removed 2 bases from V and 2 bases from J, with 10 bases in between. This CDR3 contains 13 residues. Germline CDR1 is DFQATT and CDR2 is SNEGSKA (reference sequence). The CDR3 sequence: CSARHGYTYEQYF. CDR3 sequence (DNA): TGCAGTGCTAGACACGGGTATACCTACGAGCAGTACTTC.

By its share, this clonotype is medium-sized. This beta chain is an off-target read within a library intended for alpha chains, so its frequency means little. The chain couples TRBV6-1 to TRBJ1-6, with D possibly TRBD1 on 5 matching bases. Germline CDR1 MNHNS, CDR2 SASEGT. This CDR3 is built from 16 residues. Trimming cost V 5 bases and J 0 bases, with 11 bases left between them. The CDR3 sequence: CASSRQQSSYNSPLHF. DNA for the CDR3: TGTGCCAGCAGTCGACAGCAAAGCTCCTATAATTCACCCCTCCACTTT.

Notes on this clonotype: This beta chain is off target for a library built for alpha chains, so its abundance means little. The V call is TRBV11-2, the J call TRBJ2-5; no firm D call. Trimming shortened V by 3 bases and J by 2 bases, and 4 bases separated the two germline ends. Germline lookup yields CDR1 SGHAT and CDR2 FQNNGV. CDR3 length equals 12 residues. This chain's CDR3 is CASSFVQETQYF. The CDR3 DNA is TGTGCCAGCAGCTTTGTACAAGAGACCCAGTACTTC.

This clonotype came up many times. In a library made to pick up alpha chains, this beta chain is a stray read with a size that means little. The genes are TRBV2 and TRBJ2-1; no clear D gene. Trimming shortened V by 7 bases and J by 6 bases, and 13 bases separated the two germline ends. The CDR3 extends over 13 amino acids. Germline assignment: CDR1 SNHLY and CDR2 FYNNEI. DNA of the CDR3: TGTGCCAGCAAGGACCCTGGCGGCAATGAGCAGTTCTTC. Residues: CASKDPGGNEQFF.

Relative to its sample, this clonotype is medium-sized. This beta chain turned up in a library designed for alpha chains; as an off-target read, its abundance says little. The chain combines TRBV5-4 with TRBJ1-2; 10 bases are shared with TRBD1. The CDR3 has 15 amino acids. V was clipped by 4 bases and J by 5 bases; unmatched bases: 8. Germline V gene lookup returns CDR1 SGHNT and CDR2 YYREEE (reference sequence). In nucleotides, the CDR3 is TGTGCCAGCAGCCCTGAGGGGGACAGGGGTTATGGCTACACCTTC. Its translation is CASSPEGDRGYGYTF. Full variable domain (missing parts from reference TRBV5-4 and TRBJ1-2): ETGVTQSPTHLIKTRGQQVTLRCSSQSGHNTVSWYQQALGQGPQFIFQYYREEENGRGNFPPRFSGLQFPNYSSELNVNALELDDSALYLCASSPEGDRGYGYTFGSGTRLTVV.

As for this clonotype: This beta chain turned up in a library designed for alpha chains; as an off-target read, its abundance says little. The CDR3 coding sequence is TGTGCCAGCAGCTTATTCGCTTCAGCCATCAGGTATTTT. Its protein product is CASSLFASAIRYF. The chain has TRBV7-3 and TRBJ2-3; no firm D call. V was cut by 2 bases and J by 14 bases, with 17 bases left in between. The CDR3 contains 13 residues. Germline loops: CDR1 SGHTA, CDR2 FQGTGA.

This clonotype has ten or more counts. This beta chain is a stray sequence in a library constructed for alpha chains; its clone size is not meaningful. The rearrangement links TRBV28 to TRBJ1-6, with 7 bases that match TRBD1. V was clipped by 7 bases and J by 8 bases; unmatched bases: 11. CDR1 MDHEN and CDR2 SYDVKM come from the germline V gene. The CDR3 length is 15 residues. The CDR3 coding sequence is TGTGCCAGCAATTATAAGACAGGGTTCTATTCACCCCTCCACTTT. It yields the protein CASNYKTGFYSPLHF.